This is a list of T cell receptor beta chains from one sample in a study of T-cell reconstitution after alpha-beta-depleted transplantation in children. TCRdb used MiXCR to reprocess the PCR reads, holding one entry per CDR3 protein. The data hold 190,000 or so distinct CDR3 sequences, with approximately 6.8% observed a single time. The source material was PBMCs from the stem cell graft donor, sampled from the stem cell graft. These receptor sequences come from a human donor who donated a stem cell graft to a child with Wiskott-Aldrich syndrome. Both conserved end residues are part of each CDR3. A D gene is named only where the DNA matches it firmly. Size tells how often a clone was seen (once, few, many) or the class of an expanded clone, and some rows leave it out.

D gene: NA
clone size: few
J gene: TRBJ1-1
V gene: TRBV3-1
CDR3 DNA: TGTGCCAGCAGCCTACGGACCGACCAAGCTTTCTTT
CDR3 protein: CASSLRTDQAFF

D gene: TRBD1
clone size: many
J gene: TRBJ1-1
V gene: TRBV7-6
CDR3 DNA: TGTGCCAGCAGCCCCAGGACAGGGGGCGCGGACACTGAAGCTTTCTTT
CDR3 protein: CASSPRTGGADTEAFF

D gene: NA
clone size: NA
J gene: TRBJ2-7
V gene: TRBV4-1
CDR3 DNA: TGCGCCAGCAGCCAAACCCTACCGGGACCGCGGGATCTGTACTTC
CDR3 protein: CASSQTLPGPRDLYF

D gene: NA
clone size: NA
J gene: TRBJ2-1
V gene: TRBV5-4
CDR3 DNA: TGTGCCAGGAGCTTCGAATCAGAGGATGAGCAGTTCTTC
CDR3 protein: CARSFESEDEQFF

D gene: TRBD2
clone size: NA
J gene: TRBJ2-2
V gene: TRBV12-3/TRBV12-4
CDR3 DNA: TGTGCCTTCAGTTTAGATGTGTTGGGGGAGGGCCCAGTGTCCGGGGAGCTGTTTTTT
CDR3 protein: CAFSLDVLGEGPVSGELFF

D gene: NA
clone size: many
J gene: TRBJ1-2
V gene: TRBV28
CDR3 DNA: TGTGCCAGCAGTTCGATAACCGGGACGCTTACTAACTATGGCTACACCTTC
CDR3 protein: CASSSITGTLTNYGYTF

D gene: NA
clone size: many
J gene: TRBJ2-1
V gene: TRBV5-5
CDR3 DNA: TGTGCCAGCAGTTTACAGGGAGAAGGGAATGAGCAGTTCTTC
CDR3 protein: CASSLQGEGNEQFF

D gene: TRBD2
clone size: many
J gene: TRBJ2-5
V gene: TRBV7-6
CDR3 DNA: TGTGCCAGCAGCTTAGGAGCTAGCGGGGGGCAAGAGACCCAGTACTTC
CDR3 protein: CASSLGASGGQETQYF

D gene: NA
clone size: many
J gene: TRBJ2-5
V gene: TRBV12-3/TRBV12-4
CDR3 DNA: TGTGCCAGCAGTGTAACAGGGACGGAGACCCAGTACTTC
CDR3 protein: CASSVTGTETQYF

D gene: NA
clone size: NA
J gene: TRBJ2-5
V gene: TRBV3-1
CDR3 DNA: TGTGCCAGCAGCCAAGATCCGGGACCACAAGAGACCCAGTACTTC
CDR3 protein: CASSQDPGPQETQYF

D gene: NA
clone size: few
J gene: TRBJ1-2
V gene: TRBV5-1
CDR3 DNA: TGCGCCAGAATGAATACAGGGAGAGCTAACTATGGCTACACCTTC
CDR3 protein: CARMNTGRANYGYTF

D gene: NA
clone size: many
J gene: TRBJ2-7
V gene: TRBV7-2
CDR3 DNA: TGTGCCAGCAGCTTTCGGGTCGGCTTATCTTCCTCCTACGAGCAGTACTTC
CDR3 protein: CASSFRVGLSSSYEQYF

D gene: NA
clone size: few
J gene: TRBJ1-3
V gene: TRBV30
CDR3 DNA: TGTGCCTGGACAGGCGGAAACACCATATATTTT
CDR3 protein: CAWTGGNTIYF

D gene: TRBD2
clone size: many
J gene: TRBJ2-3
V gene: TRBV4-3
CDR3 DNA: TGCGCCAGCAGCCAAGAGGGACTAGCGGTTAGCACAGATACGCAGTATTTT
CDR3 protein: CASSQEGLAVSTDTQYF

D gene: NA
clone size: many
J gene: TRBJ2-2
V gene: TRBV24-1
CDR3 DNA: TGTGCCGTCCGGGACTCGAACACCGGGGAGCTGTTTTTT
CDR3 protein: CAVRDSNTGELFF

D gene: TRBD1
clone size: many
J gene: TRBJ2-7
V gene: TRBV12-3/TRBV12-4
CDR3 DNA: TGTGCCAGCAGTTCGACGGGACAGGGCTCCTACGAGCAGTACTTC
CDR3 protein: CASSSTGQGSYEQYF

D gene: TRBD1
clone size: NA
J gene: TRBJ2-1
V gene: TRBV14
CDR3 DNA: TGTGCCAGCAGCCCACAGGGGCGGTATACAAATGAGCAGTTCTTC
CDR3 protein: CASSPQGRYTNEQFF

D gene: TRBD1
clone size: many
J gene: TRBJ2-6
V gene: TRBV5-5
CDR3 DNA: TGTGCCAGCAGCTTGGGCAGGGGGTCTGGGGCCAACGTCCTGACTTTC
CDR3 protein: CASSLGRGSGANVLTF

D gene: TRBD2
clone size: many
J gene: TRBJ2-3
V gene: TRBV10-2
CDR3 DNA: TGCGCCAGCAGTGAGACTAGCGGCCTTGGCACAGATACGCAGTATTTT
CDR3 protein: CASSETSGLGTDTQYF

D gene: TRBD1
clone size: many
J gene: TRBJ2-5
V gene: TRBV15
CDR3 DNA: TGTGCCACCAGCAGACCCCGAAGGGGACAGGGGGTATTCTACCAAGAGACCCAGTACTTC
CDR3 protein: CATSRPRRGQGVFYQETQYF

D gene: TRBD1
clone size: many
J gene: TRBJ2-2
V gene: TRBV5-6
CDR3 DNA: TGCGCCAGCAGCTCCTCCGCACAGGGGTCGACCGGGGAGCTGTTTTTT
CDR3 protein: CASSSSAQGSTGELFF

D gene: NA
clone size: many
J gene: TRBJ1-1
V gene: TRBV20-1
CDR3 DNA: TGCAGTGCTAGGGTCGATTCGAACACTGAAGCTTTCTTT
CDR3 protein: CSARVDSNTEAFF

D gene: NA
clone size: many
J gene: TRBJ1-1
V gene: TRBV5-1
CDR3 DNA: TGCGCCAGCAGCTTGGGCCGTTGGGACACTGAAGCTTTCTTT
CDR3 protein: CASSLGRWDTEAFF

D gene: TRBD1
clone size: many
J gene: TRBJ2-2
V gene: TRBV28
CDR3 DNA: TGTGCCAGCAGGGCCGGGACAGGGAACACCGGGGAGCTGTTTTTT
CDR3 protein: CASRAGTGNTGELFF

D gene: NA
clone size: few
J gene: TRBJ2-2
V gene: TRBV18
CDR3 DNA: TGTGCCAGCTCACCCAAAGGACGGGGATCAATCGGGGAGCTGTTTTTT
CDR3 protein: CASSPKGRGSIGELFF

D gene: NA
clone size: NA
J gene: TRBJ2-2
V gene: TRBV7-9
CDR3 DNA: TGTGCCAGCAGCCTAGGGTCGGGCAGCGGGGAGCTGTTTTTT
CDR3 protein: CASSLGSGSGELFF

D gene: NA
clone size: many
J gene: TRBJ2-3
V gene: TRBV20-1
CDR3 DNA: TGCAGTGCTAGAGATCTCGTTGGTTCAGATACGCAGTATTTT
CDR3 protein: CSARDLVGSDTQYF

D gene: TRBD1
clone size: many
J gene: TRBJ2-7
V gene: TRBV10-3
CDR3 DNA: TGTGCCATCAATCCCGGGACAGGGGCCTACGAGCAGTACTTC
CDR3 protein: CAINPGTGAYEQYF

D gene: NA
clone size: many
J gene: TRBJ2-1
V gene: TRBV12-3/TRBV12-4
CDR3 DNA: TGTGCCAGCAGTTTAGACAGGGAGCAGTTCTTC
CDR3 protein: CASSLDREQFF

D gene: NA
clone size: many
J gene: TRBJ2-7
V gene: TRBV5-1
CDR3 DNA: TGCGCCAGCAGCTTCGCTGACTACTACGAGCAGTACTTC
CDR3 protein: CASSFADYYEQYF

D gene: NA
clone size: many
J gene: TRBJ2-3
V gene: TRBV29-1
CDR3 DNA: TGCAGCGTTGAATCTGTAAACCTGGCAGATACGCAGTATTTT
CDR3 protein: CSVESVNLADTQYF

D gene: NA
clone size: many
J gene: TRBJ2-7
V gene: TRBV5-1
CDR3 DNA: TGCGCCAGCAGCTCTGAACAGGGTATGGGTTCGTTATTCTCCTACGAGCAGTACTTC
CDR3 protein: CASSSEQGMGSLFSYEQYF

D gene: NA
clone size: NA
J gene: TRBJ2-7
V gene: TRBV13
CDR3 DNA: TGTGCCAGCGGCGGTGGGCTACTCTGCTACGAGCAGTACTTC
CDR3 protein: CASGGGLLCYEQYF

D gene: NA
clone size: few
J gene: TRBJ1-5
V gene: TRBV6-5
CDR3 DNA: TGTGCCACCCAGTTCGGGCCCTCAGATGGCAATCAGCCCCAGCATTTT
CDR3 protein: CATQFGPSDGNQPQHF

D gene: NA
clone size: many
J gene: TRBJ1-1
V gene: TRBV12-3/TRBV12-4
CDR3 DNA: TGTGCCAGCAGCTTAGGGTACACTGAAGCTTTCTTT
CDR3 protein: CASSLGYTEAFF

D gene: TRBD2
clone size: NA
J gene: TRBJ2-1
V gene: TRBV7-2
CDR3 DNA: TGTGCCAGCAGCTTTTTTCTAGCGGGTGGCTCCTACAATGAGCAGTTCTTC
CDR3 protein: CASSFFLAGGSYNEQFF

D gene: TRBD1
clone size: many
J gene: TRBJ2-3
V gene: TRBV24-1
CDR3 DNA: TGTGCCACCAGTGTTCCGGGACAGGGGGCAGATACGCAGTATTTT
CDR3 protein: CATSVPGQGADTQYF

D gene: TRBD2
clone size: many
J gene: TRBJ2-1
V gene: TRBV7-9
CDR3 DNA: TGTGCCAGCAGCTTAACTACTAGCGGAGATGAGCAGTTCTTC
CDR3 protein: CASSLTTSGDEQFF

D gene: TRBD1
clone size: NA
J gene: TRBJ2-1
V gene: TRBV5-4
CDR3 DNA: TGTGCCAGCATCCCACTCCAGGGGGCCAATGAGCAGTTCTTC
CDR3 protein: CASIPLQGANEQFF

D gene: TRBD2
clone size: NA
J gene: TRBJ2-1
V gene: TRBV5-1
CDR3 DNA: TGCGCCAGCAGCCCCGGGACTAATGGGCAGTTCTTC
CDR3 protein: CASSPGTNGQFF

D gene: TRBD1
clone size: many
J gene: TRBJ1-2
V gene: TRBV20-1
CDR3 DNA: TGCAGTGCTTTCCTGACAGGGGAAGGCTATGGCTACACCTTC
CDR3 protein: CSAFLTGEGYGYTF

D gene: NA
clone size: many
J gene: TRBJ1-4
V gene: TRBV15
CDR3 DNA: TGTGCCACCACCCCAGGGAGGCATGAAAAACTGTTTTTT
CDR3 protein: CATTPGRHEKLFF

D gene: TRBD2
clone size: many
J gene: TRBJ2-1
V gene: TRBV5-6
CDR3 DNA: TGTGCCAGCAGCTTGGGAGCGGGAGCTTCAGATGAGCAGTTCTTC
CDR3 protein: CASSLGAGASDEQFF

D gene: NA
clone size: many
J gene: TRBJ2-7
V gene: TRBV5-5
CDR3 DNA: TGTGCCAGCAGTTGGGCCTACGAGCAGTACTTC
CDR3 protein: CASSWAYEQYF

D gene: TRBD2
clone size: many
J gene: TRBJ2-1
V gene: TRBV20-1
CDR3 DNA: TGCAGTGCTCGAAAGACTAGCGGGGCAAGCTCCTACAATGAGCAGTTCTTC
CDR3 protein: CSARKTSGASSYNEQFF

D gene: TRBD2
clone size: many
J gene: TRBJ2-1
V gene: TRBV24-1
CDR3 DNA: TGTGCCACCAGTGACCGGACTAGCGGGTCCTACAATGAGCAGTTCTTC
CDR3 protein: CATSDRTSGSYNEQFF